Sequencing of this T cell receptor (beta chain) was carried out in a study of blood T cell repertoires in COVID-19. The overall study: COVID-19 samples from acute and convalescent phases originated in the United States, Italy and Spain.

Method: immunoSEQ multiplex PCR; TCRdb's copy keeps in-frame clones and lacks some. The data contain about 52,000 clones, around 83% of them singletons. Trimming removed 5 bases from V and 2 bases from J, with 9 bases in between. The CDR3 spans 13 residues. Germline V CDR1 and CDR2: SGHTA, FQGNSA. The sequencing sample was made of peripheral blood. This chain links TRBV7-2 with TRBJ2-5, with D hard to call. The source of this sequence is a man aged 65 to 79 with active COVID-19. This CDR3 is CASSAERQETQYF. The CDR3 nucleotides are TGTGCCAGCAGCGCTGAACGGCAAGAGACCCAGTACTTC.